This entry lists 25 T cell receptor beta chains sequenced from one sample in a study of T cell changes during pregnancy in multiple sclerosis. Generated by immunoSEQ multiplex PCR, the TCRdb table keeps only in-frame clones and is missing some. The data hold tens of thousands of clones, with about 93% observed a single time. The material sequenced was CD4+ T cells from peripheral blood mononuclear cells, taken after pregnancy. The receptors were gathered from a female donor in good health, enrolled as a control in a pregnancy study.

V and J are TRBV19 and TRBJ2-2; no firm D call. V was shortened by 3 bases and J by 7 bases, with 9 bases between the two germline ends. CDR1 is LNHDA, CDR2 SQIVND, per germline (reference sequence). The CDR3 loop spans 13 amino acids. The CDR3 DNA reads TGTGCCAGTAGTATGGGCCCCGTCGGGGAGCTGTTTTTT. It specifies CASSMGPVGELFF.

J is TRBJ2-2 and V is TRBV28; D might be TRBD2 (5 bases). Deletions cut 8 bases from V and 2 bases from J, with 6 bases between. Germline CDR1 reads MDHEN; CDR2 reads SYDVKM. The CDR3 extends over 12 amino acids. The CDR3: CASGRNTGELFF. CDR3 bases: TGTGCCAGCGGGAGAAACACCGGGGAGCTGTTTTTT. Together with reference TRBV28 and TRBJ2-2, the CDR3 gives the full variable domain: DVKVTQSSRYLVKRTGEKVFLECVQDMDHENMFWYRQDPGLGLRLIYFSYDVKMKEKGDIPEGYSVSREKKERFSLILESASTNQTSMYLCASGRNTGELFFGEGSRLTVL.

This clone was picked up a small number of times. The chain recombines TRBV19 with TRBJ2-2; 8 bases align to TRBD1. Germline V CDR1 and CDR2: LNHDA, SQIVND (reference sequence). V was clipped by 7 bases and J by 0 bases; unmatched bases: 4. The CDR3 has 15 residues. This chain's CDR3 is CASNGQGTNTGELFF. The CDR3 bases are TGTGCCAGTAACGGACAGGGTACGAACACCGGGGAGCTGTTTTTT.

For this clone: Germline is not matched at one junction end, which may reflect a read error. The chain couples TRBV4-1 to TRBJ2-7; tentative D call: TRBD2 (6 bases). There are 13 residues in the CDR3. Germline V gene lookup returns CDR1 MGHRA and CDR2 YSYEKL. Written as DNA, the CDR3 is TGCGCCAGCAGTCAAGCGGCTCGGGGGGAGCAGTACTTC. It encodes CASSQAARGEQYF.

The gene calls are TRBV18 and TRBJ2-1; D possibly corresponds to TRBD2 (6 bases). Germline V lookup: CDR1 KGHSH, CDR2 LQKENI. CDR3 length: 19 residues. V gave up 1 base and J gave up 3 bases, with 22 bases separating them. CDR3 nucleotides: TGTGCCAGCTCACCACGGCGGGACCCCGTCAGAGGGAGCTACAATGAGCAGTTCTTC. This translates into CASSPRRDPVRGSYNEQFF.

This chain connects TRBV27 to TRBJ2-3, with TRBD2 identical over 11 bases. This CDR3 has 19 amino acids. Trimming removed 6 bases from V and 2 bases from J; junction bases left unmatched: 16. The germline CDR1 and CDR2 sequences are MNHEY and SMNVEV (reference sequence). The CDR3, as DNA: TGTGCCAGCAGCGGGACTAGCGGACACAATCCGATAATCACAGATACGCAGTATTTT. This encodes CASSGTSGHNPIITDTQYF.

V usage is TRBV15 and J usage is TRBJ1-4, with D perhaps matching TRBD1 (6 bases). From germline, CDR1 is LNHNV and CDR2 YYDKDF (reference sequence). CDR3 length equals 15 residues. The V end lost 5 bases, the J end lost 7 bases, and 17 bases lay between the germline ends. The DNA of the CDR3 is TGTGCCACCAGCGGACCGTGGGGGGGGCGTGAAAAACTGTTTTTT. Encoded protein: CATSGPWGGREKLFF.

The genes are TRBV6-1 and TRBJ2-7; 8 positions agree with TRBD2. Trimming at V came to 3 bases and at J to 2 bases, leaving 6 bases not matched to a gene. Germline assignment: CDR1 MNHNS and CDR2 SASEGT. The CDR3 is made up of 15 amino acids. The CDR3, as DNA: TGTGCCAGCAGTGACCCCGGGGGGGGACCCTACGAGCAGTACTTC. Translated: CASSDPGGGPYEQYF.

The CDR3 loop is CASSLGSAGGEKLFF. The CDR3 DNA follows: TGTGCCAGCAGCTTAGGTTCAGCGGGAGGGGAAAAACTGTTTTTT. The chain links TRBV11-2 to TRBJ1-4; D gene uncertain. The CDR3 covers 15 residues. Germline CDR1 is SGHAT and CDR2 is FQNNGV. V lost 1 base, J lost 8 bases, and 14 bases lay in between.

The chain combines TRBV6-1 with TRBJ2-7; D is undetermined. V dropped 2 bases and J dropped 4 bases, with 3 bases sitting between them. The CDR3 is made up of 11 amino acids. CDR1 is MNHNS, CDR2 SASEGT, per germline. This chain's CDR3 is CASSELYEQYF. CDR3 nucleotide sequence: TGTGCCAGCAGTGAACTGTACGAGCAGTACTTC.

This chain joins TRBV6-1 and TRBJ2-3; TRBD1 aligns across 8 bases. The germline V gene has CDR1 MNHNS and CDR2 SASEGT. Trimming removed 7 bases from V and 0 bases from J; junction bases left unmatched: 6. The CDR3 sequence is 15 residues long. The CDR3 DNA is TGTGCCAGCACCCCGGACAGGGTGAGCACAGATACGCAGTATTTT. This codes for CASTPDRVSTDTQYF.

The rearrangement uses TRBV10-3 and TRBJ2-3, with TRBD2 matching 9 bases. The J segment lost 1 base and the V segment lost 4 bases, leaving 3 bases of the junction unmatched. Germline V gene lookup returns CDR1 ENHRY and CDR2 SYGVKD. CDR3 size: 15 residues. The CDR3 bases are TGTGCCATCAGTGGATCTAGCGGGGGCACAGATACGCAGTATTTT. This codes for CAISGSSGGTDTQYF.

The V and J genes are TRBV7-8 and TRBJ1-1; tentatively, D is TRBD1 (5 bases). With 5 bases removed from V and 0 bases from J, the gap between germline ends came to 10 bases. The CDR3 is made up of 14 amino acids. CDR1 is SGHVS, CDR2 FQNEAQ, per germline. This CDR3 reads CASSAGRVNTEAFF. In DNA form, the CDR3 reads TGTGCCAGCAGCGCGGGACGGGTGAACACTGAAGCTTTCTTT.

This rearrangement joins TRBV5-1 to TRBJ2-3; TRBD1 matches 11 bases. The CDR3 covers 15 residues. Germline-derived CDR1 and CDR2 are SGHRS and YFSETQ. After removal of 4 bases from V and 3 bases from J, the junction contained 4 bases not matched to a gene. CDR3 nucleotide sequence: TGCGCCAGCAGCATCGGGACAGGGGGGACAGATACGCAGTATTTT. Protein sequence: CASSIGTGGTDTQYF.

The chain employs TRBV30 and TRBJ2-7; 9 bases line up with TRBD1. V lost 3 bases, J lost 2 bases, and 8 bases stayed unmatched. Looked up from germline, CDR1 is GTSNPN and CDR2 is SVGIG (reference sequence). The length of the CDR3 is 15 residues. CDR3 coding DNA: TGTGCCTGGAGGGGATTTAACAGGGGGCCCTACGAGCAGTACTTC. Amino acids: CAWRGFNRGPYEQYF. The entire variable domain, with the rest obtained from reference TRBV30 and TRBJ2-7, is as follows: SQTIHQWPATLVQPVGSPLSLECTVEGTSNPNLYWYRQAAGRGLQLLFYSVGIGQISSEVPQNLSASRPQDRQFILSSKKLLLSDSGFYLCAWRGFNRGPYEQYFGPGTRLTVT.

V and J are TRBV5-4 and TRBJ2-7; the match to TRBD1 covers 7 bases. The CDR3 loop spans 13 amino acids. The J segment lost 2 bases and the V segment lost 4 bases, leaving 3 bases of the junction unmatched. Germline loops: CDR1 SGHNT, CDR2 YYREEE (reference sequence). CDR3 nucleotides: TGTGCCAGCAGCGTGACAGGGACCTACGAGCAGTACTTC. Protein sequence: CASSVTGTYEQYF.

This chain connects TRBV30 to TRBJ1-1; D gene ambiguous. Germline lookup yields CDR1 GTSNPN and CDR2 SVGIG (reference sequence). V lost 5 bases to trimming and J lost 6 bases, with 10 bases between them. The CDR3 extends over 11 amino acids. The CDR3 here is CAWGGRAEAFF. CDR3 DNA: TGTGCCTGGGGTGGAAGAGCTGAAGCTTTCTTT.

The chain has TRBV6-1 and TRBJ1-1; 8 bases fit TRBD1. The CDR3 has 15 residues. Germline CDR1 MNHNS, CDR2 SASEGT. V was clipped by 7 bases and J by 6 bases; unmatched bases: 13. The CDR3: CASTPYGQGQAEAFF. The CDR3 DNA follows: TGTGCCAGCACCCCATATGGACAGGGACAGGCTGAAGCTTTCTTT.

The chain is built from TRBV5-4 and TRBJ2-5; 8 nucleotides align to TRBD2. Germline V gene sequence: CDR1 SGHNT, CDR2 YYREEE (reference sequence). The V segment lost 0 bases and the J segment 3 bases; nucleotides outside the gene matches: 4. The CDR3 is made up of 15 amino acids. The CDR3 protein is CASSLGLASEETQYF. As DNA, the CDR3 is TGTGCCAGCAGCTTGGGACTAGCGAGTGAAGAGACCCAGTACTTC.

This chain links TRBV27 with TRBJ1-5, with D maybe TRBD1 (6 bases). Germline CDR1 reads MNHEY; CDR2 reads SMNVEV (reference sequence). The CDR3 has 15 amino acids. Trimming took off 2 bases at V and 3 bases at J, with 11 bases between the two ends. The CDR3 sequence: CASSLGGQPNQPQHF. CDR3 bases: TGTGCCAGCAGTTTAGGGGGACAACCCAATCAGCCCCAGCATTTT.

V usage is TRBV7-2 and J usage is TRBJ1-5, with D unresolved. V lost 5 bases and J 0 bases, leaving 5 bases between the germline ends. The CDR3 consists of 13 residues. In germline, CDR1 is SGHTA, CDR2 FQGNSA. The CDR3 DNA reads TGTGCCAGCAGCCGCGATAGCAATCAGCCCCAGCATTTT. Its protein product is CASSRDSNQPQHF.

This clone occurred once. The V gene is TRBV25-1, the J gene TRBJ1-3; D call uncertain. The CDR3 sequence is 15 residues long. Trimming left V 2 bases short and J 0 bases short, with 8 bases between. The germline gives CDR1 MGHDK, CDR2 SYGVNS. The CDR3, as DNA: TGTGCCAGCAGTGAACCCGGGAGCTCTGGAAACACCATATATTTT. Translated, it gives CASSEPGSSGNTIYF.

The rearrangement joins TRBV6-5 to TRBJ2-7, with D perhaps TRBD1 (6 bases). Trimming removed 0 bases from V and 3 bases from J, with 12 bases in between. The CDR3 is 15 residues long. Germline CDR1 and CDR2: MNHEY and SVGAGI. The CDR3 DNA follows: TGTGCCAGCAGTTACTCGTCAGGGGCCATCTACGAGCAGTACTTC. It encodes CASSYSSGAIYEQYF.

The genes are TRBV6-5 and TRBJ2-6; D unresolved. The germline V gene has CDR1 MNHEY and CDR2 SVGAGI. Trimming took 8 bases from V and 2 from J, leaving 10 bases between them. This CDR3 has 14 amino acids. CDR3 in amino acids: CASGVEAGANVLTF. In nucleotides, the CDR3 is TGTGCCAGCGGAGTAGAAGCTGGGGCCAACGTCCTGACTTTC.

The genes are TRBV5-1 and TRBJ2-7; the D is unclear. CDR3 length: 14 amino acids. CDR1 SGHRS and CDR2 YFSETQ come from the germline V gene. Trimming took off 4 bases at V and 2 bases at J, with 13 bases between the two ends. The CDR3 protein is CASSVGFRTYEQYF. The DNA for the CDR3 is TGCGCCAGCAGCGTAGGATTCAGGACCTACGAGCAGTACTTC. The variable domain in full, with the rest retrieved from reference TRBV5-1 and TRBJ2-7, is KAGVTQTPRYLIKTRGQQVTLSCSPISGHRSVSWYQQTPGQGLQFLFEYFSETQRNKGNFPGRFSGRQFSNSRSEMNVSTLELGDSALYLCASSVGFRTYEQYFGPGTRLTVT.